This T cell receptor beta chain was retrieved from a study of PD-L1 blockade in urothelial cancer (dated by TCRdb to 2016 to 2017). Background for the entire study: Every patient began therapy at some point between 2014 and 2015 and was given atezolizumab 1,200 mg intravenously every 3 weeks. Blood samples were analyzed at 3 weeks after treatment start (second dose) and at 6 weeks after treatment start. Blood samples gave median yields of about 150,000 T cells and tens of thousands of unique TCRs, along with a median clonality of around 0.075. In the same patients, pretreatment tumors underwent whole exome sequencing and RNA sequencing in addition to TCR sequencing. Durable clinical benefit was defined as progression-free survival longer than 6 months, and TCR features were also tested against progression-free and overall survival. About nine tenths of the roughly 29 patients were males with bladder-origin urothelial cancer, and about 60% of the 29 reported a prior smoking history. The study was an exploratory multi-omic analysis of somatic, immune and clinical correlates of response to PD-L1 blockade with atezolizumab in urothelial cancer. Durable clinical benefit was achieved by nine patients and was not achieved by 20 patients. Pretreatment tumor samples, along with matched peripheral blood collected serially before and after atezolizumab treatment, underwent TCR sequencing. Approximately 29 patients had pretreatment blood TCR-seq, about 25 had at least one posttreatment blood collection, and about 25 had tumor TCR-seq. Patients had an ECOG performance status of 0 or 1 and had received between 0 and 3 prior chemotherapy regimens.

What the authors observed across the whole study: A pretreatment peripheral blood TCR clonality below the median was linked to improved progression-free and overall survival. Because the sample size was small (n ≈ 31) and many of the analyses were exploratory, the results are meant to be hypothesis-generating. At 3 weeks after the start of treatment, tumor-associated TCR clones in peripheral blood had expanded more in patients with durable benefit (n of about 20, p = 0.022).

A total of roughly 31 patients with locally advanced or metastatic urothelial carcinoma, treated at Memorial Sloan Kettering on a trial protocol, made up the cohort. Peripheral blood mononuclear cells were collected pretreatment and during treatment, with between 1 and 8 total time points per patient. The Qiagen DNeasy Blood extraction kit was used to purify genomic DNA from total PBMCs and tumor samples. PBMCs were collected pretreatment and during treatment, and were isolated and stored as previously described. As for this clone: Its antigen is still unknown. No base-level quality is on record; no much larger clone is a single base apart.

Synthetic TCR analog templates were spiked into each PCR so that absolute template abundance could be estimated from read counts. The immunoSEQ assay was used to amplify TCRbeta CDR3 regions from genomic DNA with bias-controlled V and J gene primers. Rearranged TCRbeta segments were sequenced at approximately 20X coverage. For the original study's pipeline: Sequencing errors were corrected by clustering, and CDR3s were annotated against IMGT so that V, D and J genes could be assigned. Only productive TCRbeta rearrangements were used in downstream analyses, excluding out-of-frame or stop-codon sequences. Clonality was calculated as one minus the Shannon entropy normalized by the log of the number of unique productive sequences. Clones differing between time points or between blood and tumor were identified using Fisher's exact test with Benjamini-Hochberg correction, with an adjusted p below 0.01 applied as the threshold. TCRdb retrieved this table from immuneACCESS and kept in-frame rearrangements only. Not all clones are present; in checked studies, unresolved V genes account for under half, and no reason is known for the remainder. V and J calls and clone size are given by that table; D and trimming were obtained from the DNA. This sample comprises roughly 87,000 clones, about nine tenths of them detected only once. The ten top clones hold 5% to 7% of the sample.

This specimen consisted of PBMCs, obtained around atezolizumab (anti-PD-L1) treatment. The clonotype comes from a woman between 65 and 79 years old with urothelial cancer.

The DNA reads as follows: TGTGCCATCAGTGTAGAGACTAGTGGTACGCAGTATTTT. This sequence encodes CAISVETSGTQYF. The V gene is TRBV10-3 and the J gene is TRBJ2-3; 6 matching bases give a weak D call of TRBD2. Reading from cysteine to phenylalanine, the CDR3 counts 13 amino acids. CDR3 DNA only is kept here, 39 bases in frame from base 1. CDR1 and CDR2, looked up from the germline V gene, are ENHRY and SYGVKD. V was cut back by 4 bases and J by 8 bases, leaving a gap of 13 bases between them.